The entry below describes one TCR beta chain. Its antigen is not identified. Naive CD45RA+ and memory CD45RA-negative subsets were split from CD4+ cells. Germline V gene lookup returns CDR1 KGHSH and CDR2 LQKENI. With 3 bases clipped from V and 1 base from J, the junction kept 4 bases outside the gene matches. The CDR3 is made up of 15 amino acids. The data were obtained in a study of shared clonotypes between healthy human individuals. Findings and limits, study-wide: Of the naive CD4 clonotypes, roughly 5.5% were shared across a few donors.

Here immunoSEQ multiplex PCR was the method, and the copy in TCRdb shows in-frame clones only, minus some. The sample consists of nearly 1,000,000 clones, more than 75% of them appearing once. This rearrangement joins TRBV18 to TRBJ2-7; TRBD1 matches at 9 bases. Input material: memory CD4+ T cells sorted from blood. Subset given: CD45RA-negative fraction. The origin of this receptor is a man younger than 30 in good health. The CDR3 sequence is CASSPGGQGSYEQYF. DNA of the CDR3: TGTGCCAGCTCACCGGGGGGACAGGGATCCTACGAGCAGTACTTC.